The 15 T cell receptor beta chains presented below share a single source sample, sequenced in a study of blood T cell repertoires in COVID-19. Clones were sequenced by immunoSEQ multiplex PCR, and TCRdb holds only the in-frame ones, with some missing. The sample carries some 320,000 clones, approximately 85% recorded once. Material: peripheral blood. The receptors derive from a human donor in a cohort sampled during active COVID-19.

This sequence joins TRBV7-3 and TRBJ1-4; 7 bases align to TRBD1. CDR3 length: 18 residues. The J segment lost 3 bases and the V segment lost 4 bases, leaving 14 bases of the junction unmatched. CDR1 and CDR2 (germline): SGHTA, FQGTGA. CDR3 residues: CASSCTGTAIAANEKLFF. The CDR3 region has the DNA TGTGCCAGCAGCTGCACCGGGACAGCTATAGCGGCTAATGAAAAACTGTTTTTT. The full variable domain, in which reference TRBV7-3 and TRBJ1-4 provide the parts outside the CDR3, is GAGVSQTPSNKVTEKGKYVELRCDPISGHTALYWYRQSLGQGPEFLIYFQGTGAADDSGLPNDRFFAVRPEGSVSTLKIQRTERGDSAVYLCASSCTGTAIAANEKLFFGSGTQLSVL.

The chain recombines TRBV2 with TRBJ2-5; TRBD2 matches 13 bases. This CDR3 contains 18 residues. The V gene's germline CDR1 is SNHLY and CDR2 FYNNEI. V lost 7 bases and J lost 2; bases outside the gene matches: 13. The CDR3 DNA is TGTGCCAGCATGGGGTGGGGGACTAGCGGGGCAGGGCAAGAGACCCAGTACTTC. It codes for CASMGWGTSGAGQETQYF.

V and J are TRBV18 and TRBJ2-7, with TRBD1 matching 8 bases. The trim removed 6 bases at V and 3 bases at J, leaving 16 bases unmatched. Germline V lookup: CDR1 KGHSH, CDR2 LQKENI. The CDR3 consists of 17 residues. CDR3 protein: CASSGTDWGQAFYEQYF. The DNA of the CDR3 is TGTGCCAGCTCGGGTACCGATTGGGGACAGGCCTTCTACGAGCAGTACTTC.

The chain combines TRBV7-9 with TRBJ2-6, with TRBD1 matching 7 bases. CDR1 is SEHNR and CDR2 is FQNEAQ in the germline V gene (reference sequence). The junction had 12 bases not matched to a gene; V was cut back by 4 bases and J by 0 bases. The length of the CDR3 is 19 residues. CDR3 sequence: CASSSNPGQRASGANVLTF. The CDR3 DNA reads TGTGCCAGCAGCTCCAACCCGGGACAGAGAGCCTCTGGGGCCAACGTCCTGACTTTC.

As to this clone: Other nucleotide sequences from this sample produce the same CDR3. The CDR3 sequence: CASSVGQLNTEAFF. CDR3 nucleotide sequence: TGTGCCAGCAGCGTAGGGCAGTTGAACACTGAAGCTTTCTTT. This chain uses TRBV9 with TRBJ1-1; D is uncertain. The germline V gene encodes CDR1 SGDLS and CDR2 YYNGEE. This CDR3 has 14 amino acids. V lost 0 bases, J lost 0 bases, and 6 bases lay in between.

As regards this clone: Other DNA sequences in the sample encode the same CDR3. V is TRBV5-1 and J is TRBJ1-2; tentative D call: TRBD1 (6 bases). Germline-derived CDR1 and CDR2 are SGHRS and YFSETQ. Trimming removed 0 bases from V and 3 bases from J, with 6 bases in between. The CDR3 length is 13 residues. The CDR3 here is CASSLGQDYGYTF. In DNA form, the CDR3 reads TGCGCCAGCAGCTTGGGACAGGACTATGGCTACACCTTC.

J is TRBJ1-2 and V is TRBV7-9, with D unresolved. The CDR3 contains 11 residues. Deletions cut 5 bases from V and 8 bases from J, with 9 bases between. CDR1 and CDR2 (germline): SEHNR, FQNEAQ (reference sequence). The CDR3 nucleotides are TGTGCCAGCAGCACAACAGTGGGCTACACCTTC. The encoded protein is CASSTTVGYTF.

The chain recombines TRBV6-5 with TRBJ1-3, with D uncertain. The CDR3 has 13 residues. Germline CDR1 reads MNHEY; CDR2 reads SVGAGI. The V end was cut by 10 bases, the J end by 1 base, with 11 bases between. DNA of the CDR3: TGTGCCACCTTTCGGGGTTCTGGAAACACCATATATTTT. Protein product: CATFRGSGNTIYF.

The chain links TRBV4-1 to TRBJ2-1, with TRBD2 identical over 9 bases. The V gene's germline CDR1 is MGHRA and CDR2 YSYEKL. V lost 7 bases, J lost 8 bases, and 12 bases stayed unmatched. The CDR3 consists of 15 residues. DNA of the CDR3: TGCGCCAGCACACAAGCTGGGACTAGCTTCGATGAGCAGTTCTTC. Residues: CASTQAGTSFDEQFF.

V is TRBV4-1 and J is TRBJ1-1, with TRBD1 matching 7 bases. Germline trimming cut 3 bases from V and 0 bases from J; bases unmatched to any gene: 7. The CDR3 contains 16 residues. CDR1 and CDR2 from the germline V gene are MGHRA and YSYEKL. The CDR3 bases are TGCGCCAGCAGCCAGAGAGACAGGGCCATGAACACTGAAGCTTTCTTT. Amino acids: CASSQRDRAMNTEAFF.

The CDR3 DNA follows: TGTGCCAGCAGCCAAGACAACATTTTCTATAATTCACCCCTCCACTTT. Translated: CASSQDNIFYNSPLHF. V gene TRBV3-1 (or the pseudogene TRBV3-2) combines with J gene TRBJ1-6, with D hard to call. Germline V gene data show CDR1 as LGHDT and CDR2 as YNNKEL (reference sequence). The CDR3 runs to 16 residues. The V end lost 0 bases, the J end lost 3 bases, and 9 bases lay between the germline ends.

V and J are TRBV6-1 and TRBJ2-7, with D possibly being TRBD1 (5 bases). Germline CDR1 MNHNS, CDR2 SASEGT. This CDR3 has 16 amino acids. The ends were cut back, 3 bases at V and 3 bases at J, with 18 bases in the middle. The CDR3 DNA is TGTGCCAGCAGTGATACGGGTCAGGGTGGAAACTACGAGCAGTACTTC. Its translation: CASSDTGQGGNYEQYF.

This clone is a singleton in its sample. The V call is TRBV29-1, the J call TRBJ1-1; no clear D. The V gene's germline CDR1 is SQVTM and CDR2 ANQGSEA. V shed 6 bases and J shed 7 bases, with 12 bases lying between them. This CDR3 has 11 amino acids. The CDR3 nucleotides read TGCAGCGTGAGGATGGCGTTTGAAGCTTTCTTT. Translating it yields CSVRMAFEAFF.

The rearrangement links TRBV25-1 to TRBJ2-1, with 8 positions matching TRBD1. CDR1 and CDR2 (germline): MGHDK, SYGVNS. The CDR3 loop spans 15 amino acids. V dropped 3 bases and J dropped 4; count of bases not matched to a gene: 5. CDR3 amino acids: CASSDDRGRYNEQFF. The CDR3 DNA follows: TGTGCCAGCAGTGACGACAGGGGACGGTACAATGAGCAGTTCTTC.

The V gene is TRBV6-6, the J gene TRBJ1-3; the match to TRBD1 covers 9 bases. Germline V CDR1 and CDR2: MNHNY, SVGAGI (reference sequence). The CDR3 sequence is 17 residues long. The ends lost 5 bases at V and 7 bases at J; junction bases unmatched: 15. CDR3 in amino acids: CASSLAADRGFVNTIYF. For the CDR3, the DNA is TGTGCCAGCAGTCTCGCCGCTGACAGGGGGTTTGTGAACACCATATATTTT.